This TCR beta chain was recorded in a study of cytomegalovirus exposure and HLA in healthy donors. CDR3 length: 14 residues. V lost 9 bases, J lost 0 bases, and 4 bases stayed unmatched. The germline gives CDR1 MNHEY, CDR2 SMNVEV (reference sequence). TCRdb keeps only in-frame clones here, not all; method: immunoSEQ multiplex PCR. This sample yields under 50,000 clones, of which 94% are seen a single time; approximately 8.1% belongs to the top ten. V gene TRBV27 combines with J gene TRBJ2-2; 7 bases match TRBD2. The source of this sequence is a woman aged 18-30 years in good health and CMV-seropositive. The sequenced sample consisted of PBMCs. The CDR3 protein is CASKRGPNTGELFF. The CDR3, as DNA: TGTGCCAGTAAGCGGGGACCGAACACCGGGGAGCTGTTTTTT.